Below are 28 T cell receptor beta chains sequenced from a single sample in a study of beta chain features in type 1 diabetes. Every bit of the isolated RNA underwent reverse transcription, so sequencing read expressed TCRB transcripts. Generated by immunoSEQ multiplex PCR, the TCRdb table keeps only in-frame clones and is missing some. The sample yields around 300,000 clones, around 7.3% seen once. Sequences were obtained from central memory CD4+ T cells from blood. Source of these receptors: a woman aged 18-29 years in good health.

This clone showed up just a few times. This chain uses TRBV5-6 with TRBJ1-2, with 7 bases that match TRBD1. With V trimmed by 4 bases and J by 4 bases, 7 bases remained unmatched. Germline V gives CDR1 SGHDT, CDR2 YYEEEE. CDR3 length: 14 residues. The CDR3 region is CASSLQGQGYGYTF. Written as DNA, the CDR3 is TGTGCCAGCAGCCTACAGGGGCAGGGCTATGGCTACACCTTC.

V gene TRBV7-9 combines with J gene TRBJ2-2, with D possibly matching TRBD2 (6 bases). V lost 5 bases and J lost 4, with 17 bases in between. The CDR3 consists of 16 residues. Per germline, CDR1 SEHNR and CDR2 FQNEAQ (reference sequence). The CDR3: CASSTWAGPGTGELFF. DNA of the CDR3: TGTGCCAGCAGCACCTGGGCGGGGCCGGGCACCGGGGAGCTGTTTTTT.

This clone has at least ten counts. The chain carries TRBV10-3 and TRBJ2-7; 8 positions match TRBD1. With V trimmed by 0 bases and J by 3 bases, 1 base remained unmatched. The CDR3 is 14 amino acids. The germline CDR1 and CDR2 sequences are ENHRY and SYGVKD. CDR3 sequence (DNA): TGTGCCATCAGTGAGTCCGACAGGGGCTACGAGCAGTACGTC. Encoded protein: CAISESDRGYEQYV.

The chain combines TRBV19 with TRBJ1-2; 7 bases align to TRBD1. CDR3 length: 13 residues. V was clipped by 6 bases and J by 6 bases; unmatched bases: 7. In germline, CDR1 is LNHDA, CDR2 SQIVND (reference sequence). Here the CDR3 reads CASSTDRANGYTF. The CDR3 DNA sequence: TGTGCCAGTAGCACAGACAGGGCTAATGGCTACACCTTC.

In this sample, this clone turned up a few times. The V and J genes are TRBV7-8 and TRBJ2-7; unclear D gene. CDR3 length: 12 amino acids. CDR1 and CDR2 from the germline V gene are SGHVS and FQNEAQ. V was cut by 8 bases and J by 3 bases, with 11 bases left in between. CDR3 residues: CASAAGRYEQYF. CDR3 DNA sequence: TGTGCCAGCGCGGCAGGTCGCTACGAGCAGTACTTC.

This clone occurred a few times. This chain's CDR3 is CASSPPNPKDTEAFF. CDR3 coding DNA: TGTGCCAGCTCACCACCGAACCCGAAGGACACTGAAGCTTTCTTT. The chain uses TRBV18 and TRBJ1-1; D unresolved. V gave up 0 bases and J gave up 3 bases, with 11 bases separating them. The germline gives CDR1 KGHSH, CDR2 LQKENI. This CDR3 has 15 amino acids.

The sample holds a few counts of this clone. The gene calls are TRBV11-3 and TRBJ2-1, with D possibly being TRBD2 (5 bases). V was pared by 0 bases and J by 7 bases, with 7 bases between. In germline, CDR1 is SGHNT, CDR2 YENEEA. This CDR3 region has 13 residues. The CDR3 DNA is TGTGCCAGCAGCTTAGAACGGGGAAATGAGCAGTTCTTC. It encodes CASSLERGNEQFF.

This clone came up many times. The chain couples TRBV2 to TRBJ2-2; the D is unclear. This CDR3 has 15 amino acids. V gave up 7 bases and J gave up 0 bases, with 12 bases separating them. Germline assignment: CDR1 SNHLY and CDR2 FYNNEI. For the CDR3, the DNA is TGTGCCAGCACGTCCGAGCCCTCGAACACCGGGGAGCTGTTTTTT. Amino acid sequence: CASTSEPSNTGELFF.

CDR3 coding DNA: TGTGCCTGGAATGGAGTTGGGGGCTCTAGCACAGATACGCAGTATTTT. This sequence encodes CAWNGVGGSSTDTQYF. The chain is built from TRBV30 and TRBJ2-3; a weak D match, TRBD1 (6 bases). The CDR3 sequence is 16 residues long. CDR1 and CDR2 from the germline V gene are GTSNPN and SVGIG (reference sequence). Trimming cost V 4 bases and J 0 bases, with 17 bases left between them.

The gene calls are TRBV21-1 and TRBJ1-1. TRBV21-1 is a known pseudogene. This CDR3 is built from 20 residues. CDR3 in amino acids: CASSIFGGGPSPTMNTEAFF. The CDR3 DNA follows: TGTGCCAGCAGCATCTTTGGGGGGGGCCCGAGTCCTACTATGAACACTGAAGCTTTCTTT.

This clone was seen only a few times. The chain combines TRBV28 with TRBJ1-5; no firm D call. From germline, CDR1 is MDHEN and CDR2 SYDVKM. Trimming shortened V by 5 bases and J by 1 base, and 15 bases separated the two germline ends. The CDR3 runs to 16 residues. Here the CDR3 reads CASSLGLSGSNQPQHF. CDR3 sequence (DNA): TGTGCCAGCAGTCTCGGACTGTCAGGAAGCAATCAGCCCCAGCATTTT.

This clone was counted at least ten times. The chain links TRBV6-5 to TRBJ1-4; D remains unclear. This CDR3 spans 13 amino acids. Germline V gene data show CDR1 as MNHEY and CDR2 as SVGAGI. Trimming removed 2 bases at V and 8 bases at J, with 9 bases between. In DNA form, the CDR3 reads TGTGCCAGCAGTTACCTCCTTACGGAAAAACTGTTTTTT. The encoded protein is CASSYLLTEKLFF.

This clone was seen only a few times. The chain has TRBV19 and TRBJ1-4; no definite D call. The ends were cut back, 5 bases at V and 8 bases at J, with 12 bases in the middle. Germline values: CDR1 LNHDA, CDR2 SQIVND (reference sequence). CDR3 length: 13 residues. The CDR3 DNA is TGTGCCAGTAGTGACCAAGTAGGGGAAAAACTGTTTTTT. As protein: CASSDQVGEKLFF.

In this sample, this clone turned up a few times. Additional DNA sequences in this sample encode the identical CDR3. The V gene is TRBV30, the J gene TRBJ2-7; 8 nucleotides align to TRBD2. The junction had 4 bases not matched to a gene; V was cut back by 0 bases and J by 3 bases. Germline values: CDR1 GTSNPN, CDR2 SVGIG (reference sequence). The CDR3 runs to 14 residues. The CDR3 sequence: CAWSVGLAGYEQYF. CDR3 coding DNA: TGTGCCTGGAGTGTAGGGCTAGCGGGCTACGAGCAGTACTTC. Combining the CDR3 with reference TRBV30 and TRBJ2-7 gives the whole variable domain SQTIHQWPATLVQPVGSPLSLECTVEGTSNPNLYWYRQAAGRGLQLLFYSVGIGQISSEVPQNLSASRPQDRQFILSSKKLLLSDSGFYLCAWSVGLAGYEQYFGPGTRLTVT.

This clone turned up a few times. The chain has TRBV28 and TRBJ2-2; tentatively, D is TRBD1 (5 bases). Trimming took 3 bases from V and 5 from J, leaving 13 bases between them. The germline CDR1 and CDR2 sequences are MDHEN and SYDVKM. CDR3 length: 15 amino acids. This CDR3 reads CASSFFRGRTGELFF. CDR3 DNA: TGTGCCAGCAGTTTTTTTAGGGGAAGGACCGGGGAGCTGTTTTTT.

This clone was picked up many times. The chain couples TRBV7-3 to TRBJ2-1, with 7 bases matching TRBD1. The V gene end was trimmed by 5 bases and the J gene end by 0 bases; junction bases not matched to a gene: 4. The CDR3 sequence is 15 residues long. The germline CDR1 and CDR2 sequences are SGHTA and FQGTGA. In DNA, the CDR3 is TGTGCCAGCAGCCCACAGGGGAGCTCCTACAATGAGCAGTTCTTC. Translation gives CASSPQGSSYNEQFF.

The chain is built from TRBV5-1 and TRBJ2-6; no reliable D call. Germline CDR1 and CDR2: SGHRS and YFSETQ. Trimming cost V 4 bases and J 5 bases, with 7 bases left between them. The CDR3 covers 13 residues. CDR3 protein: CASSPTRANVLTF. The DNA for the CDR3 is TGCGCCAGCAGCCCCACCCGGGCCAACGTCCTGACTTTC.

This clone has just a few counts. The rearrangement uses TRBV18 and TRBJ1-1; no reliable D call. The CDR3 length is 13 residues. Germline V gene data show CDR1 as KGHSH and CDR2 as LQKENI. Trimming pared 3 bases from V and 0 bases from J, leaving 5 bases between. The CDR3 coding sequence is TGTGCCAGCTCACCCGACATGAACACTGAAGCTTTCTTT. Its protein product is CASSPDMNTEAFF.

The chain carries TRBV7-2 and TRBJ2-3; 9 bases fit TRBD2. The ends lost 5 bases at V and 4 bases at J; junction bases unmatched: 4. This CDR3 is 14 amino acids long. Per germline, CDR1 SGHTA and CDR2 FQGNSA. The CDR3 reads CASSGSGSSDTQYF. The CDR3 DNA reads as TGTGCCAGCAGCGGTAGCGGGAGTTCAGATACGCAGTATTTT.

This clone has just a few counts. V gene TRBV5-1 combines with J gene TRBJ2-5; tentatively, D is TRBD1 (6 bases). Germline lookup yields CDR1 SGHRS and CDR2 YFSETQ. V was pared by 4 bases and J by 0 bases, with 25 bases between. CDR3 length: 19 residues. Here the CDR3 reads CASSRHEVVRGQYQETQYF. As DNA, the CDR3 is TGCGCCAGCAGCCGACACGAAGTTGTCAGGGGCCAGTACCAAGAGACCCAGTACTTC.

The chain recombines TRBV2 with TRBJ2-1; D might be TRBD1 (5 bases). CDR3 length equals 15 residues. Germline-derived CDR1 and CDR2 are SNHLY and FYNNEI. Trimming stripped 5 bases from V and 3 bases from J, with 14 bases between. The CDR3 loop is CASSLYLDSYNEQFF. The CDR3 nucleotides read TGTGCCAGCAGTCTGTACCTAGACAGCTACAATGAGCAGTTCTTC.

The table lists this clone with a few counts. The J gene is TRBJ2-3, the V gene TRBV2, with D unclear. This CDR3 region has 13 residues. The V and J ends lost 6 bases and 2 bases respectively, with 9 bases between them. Looked up from germline, CDR1 is SNHLY and CDR2 is FYNNEI. CDR3 amino acids: CASSGTYTDTQYF. CDR3 DNA sequence: TGTGCCAGCAGCGGCACATACACAGATACGCAGTATTTT.

The V gene is TRBV6-5, the J gene TRBJ1-1, with 8 positions matching TRBD1. Trimming removed 0 bases from V and 9 bases from J; junction bases left unmatched: 3. CDR1 is MNHEY and CDR2 is SVGAGI in the germline V gene. This CDR3 spans 13 amino acids. The CDR3 loop reads CASSYSGQGQAFF. CDR3 bases: TGTGCCAGCAGTTACTCTGGACAGGGCCAAGCTTTCTTT.

This clone was picked up one time. CDR3 sequence (DNA): TGTGCCAGCTCTCCGGGACAGTGGAATTCACCCCTCCACTTT. This gives the protein CASSPGQWNSPLHF. The chain couples TRBV6-6 to TRBJ1-6; TRBD1 matches at 7 bases. The germline CDR1 and CDR2 sequences are MNHNY and SVGAGI (reference sequence). This CDR3 region has 14 residues. Trimming took 8 bases from V and 7 from J; bases not matched to a gene: 8.

The sample holds a few counts of this clone. CDR3 nucleotide sequence: TGCGCCAGCAACCGTTGGGTACGGATCAACGTCTACGAGCAGTACTTC. Translated: CASNRWVRINVYEQYF. The V gene is TRBV23-1, the J gene TRBJ2-7; D remains unclear. TRBV23-1 is filed as an ORF, its function uncertain. The V and J ends lost 7 bases and 3 bases respectively, with 22 bases between them. The CDR3 is made up of 16 amino acids.

This chain joins TRBV12-5 and TRBJ2-5; D gene uncertain. V gave up 5 bases and J gave up 0 bases, with 1 base separating them. Per the germline V gene, CDR1 is LGHNT and CDR2 is FRNRAP. The CDR3 covers 11 residues. This CDR3 reads CASGHQETQYF. The CDR3 DNA follows: TGTGCTAGTGGTCACCAAGAGACCCAGTACTTC.

CDR3 loop: CASVMKAHTEAFF. For the CDR3, the DNA is TGTGCCAGCGTCATGAAGGCCCACACTGAAGCTTTCTTT. The chain carries TRBV21-1 and TRBJ1-1. TRBV21-1 is flagged as a pseudogene. This CDR3 region has 13 residues.

At least ten counts were recorded for this clone. The sample contains more than one DNA sequence encoding this CDR3. This sequence joins TRBV7-2 and TRBJ1-2, with 7 bases lining up with TRBD1. V trimming: 2 bases; J trimming: 3 bases; junction bases outside the gene matches: 3. The CDR3 contains 14 residues. CDR1 and CDR2 from the germline V gene are SGHTA and FQGNSA. CDR3 bases: TGTGCCAGCAGCTTAAGAACAGGGGACTATGGCTACACCTTC. Amino acid sequence: CASSLRTGDYGYTF.